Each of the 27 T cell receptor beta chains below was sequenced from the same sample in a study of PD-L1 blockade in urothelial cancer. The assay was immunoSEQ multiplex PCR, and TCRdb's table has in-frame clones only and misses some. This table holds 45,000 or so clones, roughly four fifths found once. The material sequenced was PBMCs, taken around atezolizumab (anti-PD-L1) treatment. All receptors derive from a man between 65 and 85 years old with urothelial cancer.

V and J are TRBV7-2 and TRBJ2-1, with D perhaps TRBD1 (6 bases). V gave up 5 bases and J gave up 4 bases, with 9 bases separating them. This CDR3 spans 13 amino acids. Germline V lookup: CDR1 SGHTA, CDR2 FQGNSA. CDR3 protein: CASSSTGYNEQFF. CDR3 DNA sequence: TGTGCCAGCAGCAGTACAGGGTACAATGAGCAGTTCTTC.

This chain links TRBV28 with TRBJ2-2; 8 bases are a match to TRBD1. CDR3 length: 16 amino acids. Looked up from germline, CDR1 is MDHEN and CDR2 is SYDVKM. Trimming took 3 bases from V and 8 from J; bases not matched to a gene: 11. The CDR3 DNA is TGTGCCAGCAGTTTCCCTACAACAGGGGGGCGTGGGGAGCTGTTTTTT. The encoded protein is CASSFPTTGGRGELFF.

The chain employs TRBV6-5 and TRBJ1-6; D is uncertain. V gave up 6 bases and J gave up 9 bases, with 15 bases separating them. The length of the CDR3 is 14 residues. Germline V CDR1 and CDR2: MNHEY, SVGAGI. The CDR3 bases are TGTGCCAGCAGGTCAGAGGGATTCGTTTCACCCCTCCACTTT. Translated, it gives CASRSEGFVSPLHF.

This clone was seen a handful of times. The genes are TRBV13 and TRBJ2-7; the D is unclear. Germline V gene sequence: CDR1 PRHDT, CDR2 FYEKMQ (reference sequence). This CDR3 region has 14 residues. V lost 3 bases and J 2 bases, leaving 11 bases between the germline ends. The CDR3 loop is CASSFSNLPYEQYF. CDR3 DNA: TGTGCCAGCAGCTTTAGCAATTTGCCCTACGAGCAGTACTTC. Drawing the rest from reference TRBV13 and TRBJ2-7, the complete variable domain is AAGVIQSPRHLIKEKRETATLKCYPIPRHDTVYWYQQGPGQDPQFLISFYEKMQSDKGSIPDRFSAQQFSDYHSELNMSSLELGDSALYFCASSFSNLPYEQYFGPGTRLTVT.

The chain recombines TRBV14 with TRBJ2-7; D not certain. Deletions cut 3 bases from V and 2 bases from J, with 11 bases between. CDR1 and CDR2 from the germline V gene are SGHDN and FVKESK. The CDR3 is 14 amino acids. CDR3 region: CASSQGLTPYEQYF. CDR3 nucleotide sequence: TGTGCCAGCAGCCAGGGCTTAACACCCTACGAGCAGTACTTC.

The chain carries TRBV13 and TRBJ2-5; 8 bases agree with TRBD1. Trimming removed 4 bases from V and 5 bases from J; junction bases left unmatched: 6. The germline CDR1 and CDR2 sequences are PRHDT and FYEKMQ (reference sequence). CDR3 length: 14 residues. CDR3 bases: TGTGCCAGCAGCTCCCAGGACAGGGACGAGACCCAGTACTTC. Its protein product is CASSSQDRDETQYF. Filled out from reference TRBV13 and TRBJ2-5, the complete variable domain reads AAGVIQSPRHLIKEKRETATLKCYPIPRHDTVYWYQQGPGQDPQFLISFYEKMQSDKGSIPDRFSAQQFSDYHSELNMSSLELGDSALYFCASSSQDRDETQYFGPGTRLLVL.

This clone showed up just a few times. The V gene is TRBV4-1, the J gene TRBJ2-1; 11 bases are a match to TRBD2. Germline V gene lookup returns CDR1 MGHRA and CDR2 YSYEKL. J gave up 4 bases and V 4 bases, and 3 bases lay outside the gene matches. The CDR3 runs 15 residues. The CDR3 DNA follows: TGCGCCAGCAGCCTGCGACTAGCGGGATACAATGAGCAGTTCTTC. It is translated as CASSLRLAGYNEQFF.

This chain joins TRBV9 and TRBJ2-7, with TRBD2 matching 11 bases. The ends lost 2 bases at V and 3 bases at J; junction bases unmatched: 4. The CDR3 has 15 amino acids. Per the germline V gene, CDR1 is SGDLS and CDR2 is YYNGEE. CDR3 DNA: TGTGCCAGCAGCGTCCTTGGACTAGCGGGCTACGAGCAGTACTTC. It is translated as CASSVLGLAGYEQYF.

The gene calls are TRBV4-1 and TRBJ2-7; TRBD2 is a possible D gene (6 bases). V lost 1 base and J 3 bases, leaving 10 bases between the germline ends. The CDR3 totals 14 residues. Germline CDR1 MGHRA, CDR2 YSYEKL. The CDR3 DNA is TGCGCCAGCAGCCAAGTGGGGGGATACTACGAGCAGTACTTC. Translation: CASSQVGGYYEQYF.

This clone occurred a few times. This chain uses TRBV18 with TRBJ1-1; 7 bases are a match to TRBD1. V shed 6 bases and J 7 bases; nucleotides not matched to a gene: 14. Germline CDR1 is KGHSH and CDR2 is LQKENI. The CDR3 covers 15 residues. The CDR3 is CASSPGRGVYGEAFF. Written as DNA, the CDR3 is TGTGCCAGCTCGCCCGGCAGGGGGGTATATGGTGAAGCTTTCTTT.

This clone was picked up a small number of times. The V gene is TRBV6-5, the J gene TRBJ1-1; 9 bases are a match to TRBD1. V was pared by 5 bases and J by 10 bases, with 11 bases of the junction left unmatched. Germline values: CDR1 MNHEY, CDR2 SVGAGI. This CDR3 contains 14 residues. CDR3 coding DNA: TGTGCCAGCAGTCAGACAGGGGGTTTAGTTGGAGCTTTCTTT. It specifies CASSQTGGLVGAFF.

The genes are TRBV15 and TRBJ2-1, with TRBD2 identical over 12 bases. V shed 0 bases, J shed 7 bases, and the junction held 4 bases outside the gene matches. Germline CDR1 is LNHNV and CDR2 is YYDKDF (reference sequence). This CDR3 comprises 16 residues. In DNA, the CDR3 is TGTGCCACCAGCAGAGATCTAGCGGGAGGGGAAAATGAGCAGTTCTTC. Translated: CATSRDLAGGENEQFF. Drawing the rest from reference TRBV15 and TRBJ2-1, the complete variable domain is DAMVIQNPRYQVTQFGKPVTLSCSQTLNHNVMYWYQQKSSQAPKLLFHYYDKDFNNEADTPDNFQSRRPNTSFCFLDIRSPGLGDTAMYLCATSRDLAGGENEQFFGPGTRLTVL.

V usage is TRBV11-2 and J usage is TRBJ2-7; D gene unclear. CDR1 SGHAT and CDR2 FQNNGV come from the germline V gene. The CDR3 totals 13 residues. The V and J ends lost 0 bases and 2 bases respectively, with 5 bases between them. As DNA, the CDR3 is TGTGCCAGCAGCTTAGATGCAGCCTACGAGCAGTACTTC. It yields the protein CASSLDAAYEQYF.

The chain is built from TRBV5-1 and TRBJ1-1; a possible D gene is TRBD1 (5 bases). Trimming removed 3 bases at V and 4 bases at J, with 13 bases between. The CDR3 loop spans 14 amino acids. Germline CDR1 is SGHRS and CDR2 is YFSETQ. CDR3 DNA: TGCGCCAGCAGCTGGATGGACAACCCCACTGAAGCTTTCTTT. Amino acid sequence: CASSWMDNPTEAFF.

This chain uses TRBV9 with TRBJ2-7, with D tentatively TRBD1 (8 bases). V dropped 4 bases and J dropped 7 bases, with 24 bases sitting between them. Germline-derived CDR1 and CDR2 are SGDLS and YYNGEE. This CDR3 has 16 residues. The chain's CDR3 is CASSPWGGRGRREQYF. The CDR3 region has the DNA TGTGCCAGCAGCCCTTGGGGGGGCAGGGGGCGTCGGGAGCAGTACTTC.

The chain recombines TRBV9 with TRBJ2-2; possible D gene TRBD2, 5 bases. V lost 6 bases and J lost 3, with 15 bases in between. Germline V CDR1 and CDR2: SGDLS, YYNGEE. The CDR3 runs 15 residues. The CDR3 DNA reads TGTGCCAGCAATCGGGATCGGACGGACACCGGGGAGCTGTTTTTT. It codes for CASNRDRTDTGELFF. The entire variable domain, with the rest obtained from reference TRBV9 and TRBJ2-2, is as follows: DSGVTQTPKHLITATGQRVTLRCSPRSGDLSVYWYQQSLDQGLQFLIQYYNGEERAKGNILERFSAQQFPDLHSELNLSSLELGDSALYFCASNRDRTDTGELFFGEGSRLTVL.

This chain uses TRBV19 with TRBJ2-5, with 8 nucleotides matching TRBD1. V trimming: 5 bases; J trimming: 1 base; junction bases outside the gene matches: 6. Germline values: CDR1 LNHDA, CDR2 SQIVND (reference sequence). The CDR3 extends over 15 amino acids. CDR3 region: CASSVRGLPQETQYF. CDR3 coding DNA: TGTGCCAGTAGTGTCAGGGGGCTCCCCCAAGAGACCCAGTACTTC. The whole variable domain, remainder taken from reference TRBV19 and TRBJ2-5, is DGGITQSPKYLFRKEGQNVTLSCEQNLNHDAMYWYRQDPGQGLRLIYYSQIVNDFQKGDIAEGYSVSREKKESFPLTVTSAQKNPTAFYLCASSVRGLPQETQYFGPGTRLLVL.

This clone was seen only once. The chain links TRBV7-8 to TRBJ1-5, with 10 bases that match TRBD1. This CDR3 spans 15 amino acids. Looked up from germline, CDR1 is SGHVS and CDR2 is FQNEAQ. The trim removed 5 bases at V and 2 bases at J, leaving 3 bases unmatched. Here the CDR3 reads CASSGGTGGNQPQHF. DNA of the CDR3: TGTGCCAGCAGCGGGGGGACAGGGGGCAATCAGCCCCAGCATTTT.

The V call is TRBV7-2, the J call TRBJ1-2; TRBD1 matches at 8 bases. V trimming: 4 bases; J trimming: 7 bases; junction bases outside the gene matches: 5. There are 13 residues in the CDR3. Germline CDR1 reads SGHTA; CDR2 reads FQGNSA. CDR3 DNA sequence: TGTGCCAGCAGCTCCCAGGGGGCGCGTGGCTACACCTTC. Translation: CASSSQGARGYTF.

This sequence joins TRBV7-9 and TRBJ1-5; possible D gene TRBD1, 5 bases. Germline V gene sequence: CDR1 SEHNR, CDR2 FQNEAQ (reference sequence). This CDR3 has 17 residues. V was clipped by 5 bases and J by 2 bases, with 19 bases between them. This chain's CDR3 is CASSPSGGTRGNQPQHF. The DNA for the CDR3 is TGTGCCAGCAGCCCAAGTGGGGGGACTAGGGGCAATCAGCCCCAGCATTTT.

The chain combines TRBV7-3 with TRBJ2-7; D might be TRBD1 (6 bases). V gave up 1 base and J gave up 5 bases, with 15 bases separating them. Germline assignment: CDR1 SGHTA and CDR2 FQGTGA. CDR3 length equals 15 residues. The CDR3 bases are TGTGCCAGCAGCTTAAGAGCCAGGGGAACGAACGAGCAGTACTTC. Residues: CASSLRARGTNEQYF.

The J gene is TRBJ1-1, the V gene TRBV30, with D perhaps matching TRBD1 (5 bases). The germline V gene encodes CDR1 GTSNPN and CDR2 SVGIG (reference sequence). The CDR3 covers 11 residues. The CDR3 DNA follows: TGTGCAGGGGTTAGAAACACTGAAGCTTTCTTT. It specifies CAGVRNTEAFF. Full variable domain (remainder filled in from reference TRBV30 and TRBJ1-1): SQTIHQWPATLVQPVGSPLSLECTVEGTSNPNLYWYRQAAGRGLQLLFYSVGIGQISSEVPQNLSASRPQDRQFILSSKKLLLSDSGFYLCAGVRNTEAFFGQGTRLTVV.

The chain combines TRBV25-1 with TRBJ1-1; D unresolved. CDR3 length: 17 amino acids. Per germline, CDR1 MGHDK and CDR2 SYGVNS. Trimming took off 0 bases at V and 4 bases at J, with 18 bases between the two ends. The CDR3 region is CASSEYRVGVRGTEAFF. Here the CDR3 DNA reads TGTGCCAGCAGTGAATATCGGGTCGGGGTGCGGGGCACTGAAGCTTTCTTT.

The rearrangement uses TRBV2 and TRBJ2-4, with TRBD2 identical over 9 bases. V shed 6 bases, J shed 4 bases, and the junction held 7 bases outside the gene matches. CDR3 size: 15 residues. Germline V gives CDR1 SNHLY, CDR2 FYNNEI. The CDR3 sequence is CASSASGAVKNIQYF. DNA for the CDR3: TGTGCCAGCAGCGCTAGCGGGGCAGTAAAAAACATTCAGTACTTC.

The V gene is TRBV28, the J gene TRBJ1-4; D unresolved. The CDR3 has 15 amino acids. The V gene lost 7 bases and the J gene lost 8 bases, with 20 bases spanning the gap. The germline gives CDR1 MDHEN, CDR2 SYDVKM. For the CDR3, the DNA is TGTGCCAGCACCTTTGGGTGGGGAGGGAGAGAAAAACTGTTTTTT. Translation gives CASTFGWGGREKLFF. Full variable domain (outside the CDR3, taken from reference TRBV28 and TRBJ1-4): DVKVTQSSRYLVKRTGEKVFLECVQDMDHENMFWYRQDPGLGLRLIYFSYDVKMKEKGDIPEGYSVSREKKERFSLILESASTNQTSMYLCASTFGWGGREKLFFGSGTQLSVL.

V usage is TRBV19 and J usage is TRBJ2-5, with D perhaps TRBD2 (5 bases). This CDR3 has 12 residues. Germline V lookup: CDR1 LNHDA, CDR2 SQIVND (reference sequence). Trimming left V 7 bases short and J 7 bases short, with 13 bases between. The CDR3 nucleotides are TGTGCCAGTACCACGTTTGAGGGGACCCAGTACTTC. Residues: CASTTFEGTQYF.

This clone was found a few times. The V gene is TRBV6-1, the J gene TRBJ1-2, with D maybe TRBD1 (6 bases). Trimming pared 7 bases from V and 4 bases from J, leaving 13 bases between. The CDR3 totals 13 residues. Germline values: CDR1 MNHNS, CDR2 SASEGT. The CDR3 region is CASTQGRVYGYTF. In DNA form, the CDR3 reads TGTGCCAGCACGCAGGGGCGCGTCTATGGCTACACCTTC.